This T cell receptor (beta chain) is drawn from a study of T-cell memory formation after mild COVID-19. Notes on the study in general: CD4+ bias marked clones expanding day 15 to 37, unlike balanced contracting clones. Clones which contracted sat mainly in CM and EM if CD4+, and in EMRA if CD8+.

The germline V gene encodes CDR1 SGHAT and CDR2 FQDESV (reference sequence). Trimming took 1 base from V and 6 from J, leaving 10 bases between them. The CDR3 spans 13 residues. This clonotype was picked up many times. Its antigen is still unknown. TCRdb called the 5' RACE reads again in MiXCR, with one record for every CDR3 protein. Counted here are 300,000 to 350,000 distinct CDR3 sequences, 13% occurring once; the ten biggest clones make up 20% to 25%. Sequencing was done on a sample of PBMCs or a T cell subset sorted from them (not recorded which). This chain connects TRBV11-1 to TRBJ2-7; no firm D call. The origin of this receptor is a young man who had mild COVID-19 (a few samples of this study predate the infection). Cell type and time point are not known. The CDR3 DNA follows: TGTGCCAGCAGCTTAGGGGGTTTCGGCGAGCAGTACGTC. It codes for CASSLGGFGEQYV.